A selection of T cell receptor beta chains follows, all from one sample in a study of T cell responses to AZD1222 COVID-19 vaccine. Sequenced by immunoSEQ multiplex PCR; TCRdb stores in-frame clones only, minus some. Among around 150,000 clones listed, roughly 80% were seen once. Sample: peripheral blood, taken on day 0 of AZD1222 vaccination. All receptors come from an adult in good health. Both conserved end residues are part of each CDR3.

J | V | CDR3
TRBJ1-4 | TRBV6-5 | CASRAGNTEKLFF
TRBJ1-1 | TRBV5-1 | CASSLDRGRVFTEAFF
TRBJ2-2 | TRBV3-1/TRBV3-2 | CASSAAGMNTGELFF
TRBJ2-7 | TRBV5-4 | CASSLAGPHEQYF
TRBJ2-2 | TRBV4-1 | CASRKGVIGGVAGELFF
TRBJ1-1 | TRBV19 | CASTSSGNENTEAFF
TRBJ2-1 | TRBV24-1 | CATSDKGALYNEQFF
TRBJ2-7 | TRBV30 | CAWAARSYEQYF
TRBJ1-2 | TRBV7-2 | CASSYTSGRGQGYTF
TRBJ1-3 | TRBV3-1/TRBV3-2 | CASSPDTIAGNTIYF
TRBJ1-5 | TRBV5-1 | CASSPEGQGSRPQHF
TRBJ1-1 | TRBV30 | CAWREKGRTLNTEAFF
TRBJ2-6 | TRBV7-8 | CASSLARGPGRYSGANVLTF
TRBJ1-4 | TRBV4-1 | CASSQDTGMPNEKLFF
TRBJ1-1 | TRBV28 | CASSLLGKRAGAHTEAFF
TRBJ1-1 | TRBV18 | CASSPQGQGGTEAFF
TRBJ1-6 | TRBV30 | CAWSVLGRGSPLHF
TRBJ1-2 | TRBV19 | CASSTGTGYTNYGYTF
TRBJ1-1 | TRBV28 | CASRGGANTEAFF
TRBJ1-3 | TRBV28 | CATQDWSGNTIYF
TRBJ1-5 | TRBV18 | CASSRTGDQPQHF
TRBJ1-2 | TRBV5-4 | CASREIGQPNYGYTF
TRBJ2-3 | TRBV4-1 | CASSRQLTSGGADTQYF
TRBJ1-1 | TRBV2 | CASSEGVGTEAFF
TRBJ2-3 | TRBV28 | CASSLWVAGPTDTQYF
TRBJ1-3 | TRBV5-1 | CASTSGNTIYF
TRBJ2-3 | TRBV27 | CASSLIRTSGGARADTQYF
TRBJ1-1 | TRBV5-4 | CASSLMVGRDTEAFF
TRBJ1-1 | TRBV20-1 | CSASRTGDTEAFF
TRBJ2-7 | TRBV5-5 | CASSPPRATEQYF
TRBJ2-2 | TRBV4-2 | CASSPPGPAGELFF
TRBJ2-3 | TRBV28 | CASSPTTDTQYF
TRBJ2-6 | TRBV2 | CASNPGTDRSGANVLTF
TRBJ1-1 | TRBV5-1 | CASSLGRIMNTEAFF